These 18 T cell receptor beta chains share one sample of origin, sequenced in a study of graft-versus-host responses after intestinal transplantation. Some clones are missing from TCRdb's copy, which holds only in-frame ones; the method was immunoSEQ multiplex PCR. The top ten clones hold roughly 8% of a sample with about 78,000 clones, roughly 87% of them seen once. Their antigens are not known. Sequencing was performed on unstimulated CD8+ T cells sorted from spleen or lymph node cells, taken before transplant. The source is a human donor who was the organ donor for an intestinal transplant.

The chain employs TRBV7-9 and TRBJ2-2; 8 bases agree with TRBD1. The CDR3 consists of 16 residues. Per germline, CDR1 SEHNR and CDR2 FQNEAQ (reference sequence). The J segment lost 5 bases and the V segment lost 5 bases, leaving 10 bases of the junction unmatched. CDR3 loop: CASSLWTGQPTGELFF. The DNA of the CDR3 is TGTGCCAGCAGCCTTTGGACAGGGCAACCGACCGGGGAGCTGTTTTTT.

The CDR3 sequence: CASSLLYERGPYNEQFF. The CDR3 DNA reads as TGTGCCAGCAGCTTGCTTTATGAGCGGGGACCCTACAATGAGCAGTTCTTC. The chain carries TRBV7-9 and TRBJ2-1, with TRBD2 matching 7 bases. Losses at the gene ends were 3 bases for V and 2 bases for J; bases not matched to a gene: 10. The length of the CDR3 is 17 residues. From germline, CDR1 is SEHNR and CDR2 FQNEAQ (reference sequence).

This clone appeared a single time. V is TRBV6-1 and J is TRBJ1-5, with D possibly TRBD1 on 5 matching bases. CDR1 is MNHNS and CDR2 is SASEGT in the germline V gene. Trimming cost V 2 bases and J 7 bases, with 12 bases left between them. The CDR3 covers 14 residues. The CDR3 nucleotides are TGTGCCAGCAGTGAAAGAGGGGTGGGGCAGCCCCAGCATTTT. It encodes CASSERGVGQPQHF.

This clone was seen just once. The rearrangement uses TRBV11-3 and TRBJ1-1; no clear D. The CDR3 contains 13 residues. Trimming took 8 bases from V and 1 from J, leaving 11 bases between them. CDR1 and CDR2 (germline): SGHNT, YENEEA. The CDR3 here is CASAFSENTEAFF. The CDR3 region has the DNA TGTGCCAGCGCCTTTTCGGAGAACACTGAAGCTTTCTTT.

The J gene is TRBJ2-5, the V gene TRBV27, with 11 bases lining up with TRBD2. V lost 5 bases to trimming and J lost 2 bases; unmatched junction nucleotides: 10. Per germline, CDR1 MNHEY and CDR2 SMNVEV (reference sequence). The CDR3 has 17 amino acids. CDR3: CASSPLGSGGVQETQYF. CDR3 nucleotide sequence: TGTGCCAGCAGTCCACTAGGTAGCGGGGGGGTACAAGAGACCCAGTACTTC.

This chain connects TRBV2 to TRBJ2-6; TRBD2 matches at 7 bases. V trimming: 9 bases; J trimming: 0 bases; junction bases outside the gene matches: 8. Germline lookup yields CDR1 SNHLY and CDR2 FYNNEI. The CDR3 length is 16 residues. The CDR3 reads CASLADSSSGANVLTF. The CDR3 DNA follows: TGTGCCAGTCTAGCGGACTCTAGCTCTGGGGCCAACGTCCTGACTTTC.

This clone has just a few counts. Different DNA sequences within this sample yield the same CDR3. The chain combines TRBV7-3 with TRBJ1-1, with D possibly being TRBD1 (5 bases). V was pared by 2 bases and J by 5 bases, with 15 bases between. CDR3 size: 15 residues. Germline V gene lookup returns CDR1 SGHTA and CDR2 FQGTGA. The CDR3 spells CASSLVGGGGTEAFF. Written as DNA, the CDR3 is TGTGCCAGCAGCTTAGTGGGGGGGGGAGGAACTGAAGCTTTCTTT.

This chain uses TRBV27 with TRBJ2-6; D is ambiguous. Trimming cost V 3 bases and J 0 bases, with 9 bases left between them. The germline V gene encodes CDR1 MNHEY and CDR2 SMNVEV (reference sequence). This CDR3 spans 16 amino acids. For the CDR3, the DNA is TGTGCCAGCAGTTTGTCTGGTCTCTCTGGGGCCAACGTCCTGACTTTC. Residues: CASSLSGLSGANVLTF.

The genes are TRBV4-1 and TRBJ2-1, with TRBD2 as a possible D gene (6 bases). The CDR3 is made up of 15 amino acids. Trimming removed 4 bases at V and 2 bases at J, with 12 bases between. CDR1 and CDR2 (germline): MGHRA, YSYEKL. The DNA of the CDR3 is TGCGCCAGCAGCCCACCGGAGGGGCCCTACAATGAGCAGTTCTTC. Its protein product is CASSPPEGPYNEQFF.

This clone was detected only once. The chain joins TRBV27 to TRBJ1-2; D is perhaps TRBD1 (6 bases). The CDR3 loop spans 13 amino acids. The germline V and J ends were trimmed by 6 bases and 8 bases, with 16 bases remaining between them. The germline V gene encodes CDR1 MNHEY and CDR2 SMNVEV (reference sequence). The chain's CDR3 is CASSYLNRVGYTF. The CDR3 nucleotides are TGTGCCAGCAGCTACCTCAACAGGGTCGGCTACACCTTC.

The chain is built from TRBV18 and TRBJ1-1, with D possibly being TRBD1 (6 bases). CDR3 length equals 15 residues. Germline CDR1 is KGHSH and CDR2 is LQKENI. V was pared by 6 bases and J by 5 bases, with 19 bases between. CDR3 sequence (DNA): TGTGCCAGCTCGCCAATCAGGGGAGGAAGAACTGAAGCTTTCTTT. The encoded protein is CASSPIRGGRTEAFF.

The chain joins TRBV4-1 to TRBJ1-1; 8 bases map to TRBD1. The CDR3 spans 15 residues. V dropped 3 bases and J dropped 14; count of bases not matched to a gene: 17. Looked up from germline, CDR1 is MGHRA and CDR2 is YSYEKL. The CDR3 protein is CASSQVGQGKWQGFF. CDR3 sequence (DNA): TGCGCCAGCAGCCAGGTTGGACAGGGTAAGTGGCAGGGCTTCTTT.

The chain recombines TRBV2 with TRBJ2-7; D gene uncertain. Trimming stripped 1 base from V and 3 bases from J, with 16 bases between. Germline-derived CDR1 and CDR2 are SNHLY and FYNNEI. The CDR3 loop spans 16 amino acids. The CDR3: CASSEGLPFLYYEQYF. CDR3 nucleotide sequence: TGTGCCAGCAGTGAAGGACTCCCCTTCCTGTACTACGAGCAGTACTTC.

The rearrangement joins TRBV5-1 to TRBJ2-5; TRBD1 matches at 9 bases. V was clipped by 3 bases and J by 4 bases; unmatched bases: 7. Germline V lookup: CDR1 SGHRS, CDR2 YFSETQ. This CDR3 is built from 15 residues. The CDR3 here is CASSSPDRGTETQYF. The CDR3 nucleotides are TGCGCCAGCAGCTCGCCGGACAGGGGAACAGAGACCCAGTACTTC.

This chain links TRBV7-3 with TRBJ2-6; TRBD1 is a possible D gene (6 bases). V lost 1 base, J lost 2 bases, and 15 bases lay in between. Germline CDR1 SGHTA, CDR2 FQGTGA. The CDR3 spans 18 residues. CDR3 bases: TGTGCCAGCAGCTTAAGAGGTCAGGGGTTAACTGGGGCCAACGTCCTGACTTTC. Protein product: CASSLRGQGLTGANVLTF.

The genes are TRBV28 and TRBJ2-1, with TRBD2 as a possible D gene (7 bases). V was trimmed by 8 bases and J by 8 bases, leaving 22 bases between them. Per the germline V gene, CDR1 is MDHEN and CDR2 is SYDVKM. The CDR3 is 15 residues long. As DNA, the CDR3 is TGTGCCAGCTATTTGTCAGGGGAGGGTTTCGATGAGCAGTTCTTC. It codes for CASYLSGEGFDEQFF.

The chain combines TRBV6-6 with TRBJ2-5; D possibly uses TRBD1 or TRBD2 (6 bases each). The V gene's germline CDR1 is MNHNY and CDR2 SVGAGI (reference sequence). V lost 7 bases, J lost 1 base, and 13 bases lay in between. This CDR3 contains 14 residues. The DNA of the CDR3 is TGTGCCAGCAACGACTGGGGGGCCCAAGAGACCCAGTACTTC. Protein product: CASNDWGAQETQYF.

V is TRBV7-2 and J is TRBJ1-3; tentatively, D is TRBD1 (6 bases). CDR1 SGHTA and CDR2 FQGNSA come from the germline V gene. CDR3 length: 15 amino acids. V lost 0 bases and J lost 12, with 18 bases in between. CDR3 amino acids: CASSLAGQWDQGIYF. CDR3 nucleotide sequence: TGTGCCAGCAGCTTAGCCGGACAGTGGGATCAGGGCATATATTTT. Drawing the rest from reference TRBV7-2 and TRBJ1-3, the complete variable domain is GAGVSQSPSNKVTEKGKDVELRCDPISGHTALYWYRQSLGQGLEFLIYFQGNSAPDKSGLPSDRFSAERTGGSVSTLTIQRTQQEDSAVYLCASSLAGQWDQGIYFGEGSWLTVV.